The clone carrying this TCR beta chain has just a few counts. A clone one base away is much larger, so this may be a read error. From roughly 390 ng of RNA, a library with molecular barcoded alpha/delta and beta/gamma adaptors was made. TCRdb independently ran MiXCR on the reads; one entry per CDR3 protein. The table has about 93,000 distinct CDR3 sequences, 20% to 25% seen once. The CDR3 has 13 residues. Per germline, CDR1 SEHNR and CDR2 FQNEAQ (reference sequence). These data belong to a study of read filtering for tumor transcriptome and immune sequencing. The sequence derives from a donor at least 40 years old with multiple myeloma. The chain carries TRBV7-9 and TRBJ2-1, with a tentative D call TRBD2 (5 bases). Sequenced input: a population of CD138-negative cells sorted from bone marrow. CDR3: CASSLKRTNGQFF. The CDR3 DNA is TGTGCCAGCAGCTTAAAGCGGACCAATGGGCAGTTCTTC.